This paragraph covers one T cell receptor beta chain sequence. Trimming took 2 bases from V and 2 from J, leaving 10 bases between them. CDR1 MDHEN and CDR2 SYDVKM come from the germline V gene. The CDR3 contains 14 residues. This entry comes from a study of blood T cell repertoires in COVID-19. In the study overall: COVID-19 samples, acute and convalescent, were from the United States, Italy and Spain.

Sequencing was performed with immunoSEQ multiplex PCR; in TCRdb, only in-frame clones are kept and a portion is missing. The sample consists of about 370,000 clones, 85% to 90% of them appearing once. Participants had their cohort set by participant-reported clinical history. The clonotype was recovered from a woman in her 30s who had recovered from COVID-19. The chain links TRBV28 to TRBJ2-7; D is unclear. Sequencing was carried out using PBMCs or T cells enriched from blood (not recorded which). CDR3 amino acids: CASSLITRTYEQYF. CDR3 in DNA: TGTGCCAGCAGTTTAATCACTCGTACCTACGAGCAGTACTTC.